The 13 T cell receptor beta chains presented below share a single source sample, sequenced in a study of vaccination effects on CD4 cells after COVID-19. These receptors' antigens are unknown. Viral peptide pool expansion of antigen-specific CD4+ T cells preceded sequencing in the ViraFEST assay. At the end of 10 days of culture, CD4+ T cells were isolated. All vaccine recipients tested negative for nucleocapsid antibodies and had never contracted SARS-CoV-2 infection. The repertoire was sequenced with immunoSEQ multiplex PCR; TCRdb's copy has only in-frame clones and lacks some. The data show about 52,000 clones, approximately 79% seen once. Sequenced here: CD4+ T cells from PBMCs cultured with HCoV-OC43 spike peptides, sampled before COVID-19 vaccination. The subset here: HCoV-OC43 spike overlapping peptide pool stimulation. Source of these receptors: a human donor who received a COVID-19 vaccine.

This chain links TRBV3-1 (or the pseudogene TRBV3-2) with TRBJ1-3; D remains unclear. CDR1 is LGHDT, CDR2 YNNKEL, per germline (reference sequence). The CDR3 contains 12 residues. Trimming stripped 5 bases from V and 4 bases from J, with 6 bases between. CDR3 sequence: CASSSMGNTIYF. The CDR3 DNA is TGTGCCAGCAGCTCAATGGGAAACACCATATATTTT.

The chain combines TRBV2 with TRBJ1-2; D not certain. Looked up from germline, CDR1 is SNHLY and CDR2 is FYNNEI. The ends were cut back, 7 bases at V and 3 bases at J, with 15 bases in the middle. The CDR3 extends over 14 amino acids. In DNA form, the CDR3 reads TGTGCCAGCACTGGGGAGGCGGGCTACTATGGCTACACCTTC. Translated, it gives CASTGEAGYYGYTF.

The chain has TRBV6-4 and TRBJ1-4; D is perhaps TRBD1 (5 bases). This CDR3 is built from 14 residues. In germline, CDR1 is MRHNA, CDR2 SNTAGT. V gave up 8 bases and J gave up 8 bases, with 18 bases separating them. The CDR3 region has the DNA TGTGCCAGCGGGATCCCCGACTGGGACGAAAAACTGTTTTTT. Amino acid sequence: CASGIPDWDEKLFF.

The table lists this clone with a few counts. V gene TRBV12-3 or TRBV12-4 combines with J gene TRBJ1-1, with D unresolved. V was cut by 3 bases and J by 5 bases, with 7 bases left in between. This CDR3 has 12 residues. In DNA form, the CDR3 reads TGTGCCAGCAGTTTCGGTGGAACTGAAGCTTTCTTT. It codes for CASSFGGTEAFF.

This clone was seen just once. CDR3 in amino acids: CASSASTGEYGYTF. The CDR3 DNA reads TGTGCCAGCAGCGCATCGACAGGGGAGTATGGCTACACCTTC. J is TRBJ1-2 and V is TRBV7-2; 8 bases are a match to TRBD1. V lost 5 bases and J lost 5; bases outside the gene matches: 7. Germline CDR1 reads SGHTA; CDR2 reads FQGNSA. The CDR3 runs to 14 residues.

This chain uses TRBV4-1 with TRBJ1-5; the D gene is possibly TRBD1 (5 bases). Germline CDR1 is MGHRA and CDR2 is YSYEKL. The CDR3 extends over 16 amino acids. Trimming stripped 2 bases from V and 7 bases from J, with 18 bases between. CDR3 protein: CASSQLPGLGSQPQHF. DNA for the CDR3: TGCGCCAGCAGCCAATTACCGGGACTCGGATCCCAGCCCCAGCATTTT.

This chain links TRBV24-1 with TRBJ1-5; perhaps TRBD1 as D (6 bases). Trimming shortened V by 4 bases and J by 7 bases, and 10 bases separated the two germline ends. Per germline, CDR1 KGHDR and CDR2 SFDVKD. The CDR3 is made up of 13 amino acids. CDR3 residues: CATSEAGEQPQHF. The CDR3 DNA is TGTGCCACCAGTGAGGCAGGGGAACAGCCCCAGCATTTT.

This rearrangement joins TRBV28 to TRBJ1-4; D not resolved. The CDR3 has 18 residues. Between the trimmed V and J ends, which lost 6 bases and 5 bases, there was a span of 25 bases. Germline CDR1 MDHEN, CDR2 SYDVKM. CDR3 coding DNA: TGTGCCAGCAGGGACCGGGCATCTCGAGGTGCGCGAAATGAAAAACTGTTTTTT. It encodes CASRDRASRGARNEKLFF.

Only a few counts were recorded for this clone. The rearrangement uses TRBV5-6 and TRBJ1-5, with 8 bases that match TRBD1. From germline, CDR1 is SGHDT and CDR2 YYEEEE. The CDR3 length is 16 residues. Trimming removed 3 bases from V and 4 bases from J; junction bases left unmatched: 9. CDR3 in DNA: TGTGCCAGCAGCTCAAACGGACAGGGCCTTAATCAGCCCCAGCATTTT. Protein product: CASSSNGQGLNQPQHF.

This chain uses TRBV30 with TRBJ2-1; 10 nucleotides agree with TRBD2. Germline V gene data show CDR1 as GTSNPN and CDR2 as SVGIG (reference sequence). V trimming: 5 bases; J trimming: 4 bases; junction bases outside the gene matches: 8. This CDR3 is built from 15 residues. DNA of the CDR3: TGTGCCTGGGCGAGAGCGGGGGGGCCTTACAATGAGCAGTTCTTC. Translation: CAWARAGGPYNEQFF.

V gene TRBV5-1 combines with J gene TRBJ2-1; 7 nucleotides match TRBD2. This CDR3 contains 17 residues. The V gene's germline CDR1 is SGHRS and CDR2 YFSETQ. Trimming removed 3 bases from V and 6 bases from J; junction bases left unmatched: 15. In DNA, the CDR3 is TGCGCCAGCAGCTGGACCGCTAGCGGAGATCCTCGCAATGAGCAGTTCTTC. It translates to CASSWTASGDPRNEQFF.

This chain links TRBV5-1 with TRBJ1-5; possibly TRBD1 for D (6 bases). V shed 4 bases and J shed 3 bases, with 11 bases lying between them. CDR1 SGHRS and CDR2 YFSETQ come from the germline V gene. The CDR3 sequence is 14 residues long. Here the CDR3 reads CASSETGINQPQHF. The CDR3 DNA sequence: TGCGCCAGCAGCGAAACAGGGATCAATCAGCCCCAGCATTTT.

The gene calls are TRBV5-3 and TRBJ2-7, with TRBD2 matching 8 bases. TRBV5-3 has ORF status, its function being uncertain. The CDR3 is 18 amino acids. J lost 0 bases, V lost 3 bases, and 14 bases had no gene match. The CDR3 sequence is CARSYREEGLGRSYEQYV. The CDR3 DNA follows: TGTGCCAGAAGCTATAGAGAGGAGGGACTAGGCCGCTCCTACGAGCAGTACGTC.